This note documents a single T cell receptor (beta chain) sequence. Its antigen is still unknown. The CDR3 consists of 16 residues. Germline-derived CDR1 and CDR2 are MGHRA and YSYEKL. Deletions cut 0 bases from V and 0 bases from J, with 11 bases between. The data are from a study of shared clonotypes between healthy human individuals. Overall study: A donor's plate count was three for CD4 naive and three for CD4 memory; CD8 naive had two and CD8 memory one. Study-wide findings and caveats: Sharing of clonotypes among donors was expected to vary with sequencing depth. Generation probabilities of non-shared clonotypes were lower (relative to those shared by all four donors). Researchers found naive subsets generally carried larger estimated richness than memory subsets.

Assay: immunoSEQ multiplex PCR; the TCRdb copy retains only in-frame clones and omits some. The sample has about 650,000 clones; nearly 97% are singletons. Naive CD8 isolation took CD45RO-negative cells positively selected for CCR7 and excluded terminally differentiated effector memory CD45RA+ cells. The chain carries TRBV4-1 and TRBJ1-1; maybe TRBD1 (5 bases). The clonotype was recovered from a woman in her twenties or thirties in good health. The sequenced sample consisted of naive CD8+ T cells sorted from blood. The CDR3 sequence is CASSQEGHTMNTEAFF. CDR3 coding DNA: TGCGCCAGCAGCCAAGAAGGACATACCATGAACACTGAAGCTTTCTTT.